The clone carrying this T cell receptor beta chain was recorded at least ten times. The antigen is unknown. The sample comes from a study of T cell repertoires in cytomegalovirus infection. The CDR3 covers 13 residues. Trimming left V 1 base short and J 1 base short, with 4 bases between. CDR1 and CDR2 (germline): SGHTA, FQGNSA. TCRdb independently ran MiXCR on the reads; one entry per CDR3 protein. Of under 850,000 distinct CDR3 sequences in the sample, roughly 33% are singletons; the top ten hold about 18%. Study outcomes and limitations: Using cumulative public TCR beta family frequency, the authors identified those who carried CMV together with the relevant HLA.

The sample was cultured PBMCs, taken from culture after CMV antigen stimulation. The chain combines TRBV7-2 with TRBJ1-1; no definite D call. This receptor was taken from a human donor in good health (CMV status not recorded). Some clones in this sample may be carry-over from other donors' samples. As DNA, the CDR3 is TGTGCCAGCAGCTTAGTTGAGAACACTGAAGCTTTCTTT. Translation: CASSLVENTEAFF.